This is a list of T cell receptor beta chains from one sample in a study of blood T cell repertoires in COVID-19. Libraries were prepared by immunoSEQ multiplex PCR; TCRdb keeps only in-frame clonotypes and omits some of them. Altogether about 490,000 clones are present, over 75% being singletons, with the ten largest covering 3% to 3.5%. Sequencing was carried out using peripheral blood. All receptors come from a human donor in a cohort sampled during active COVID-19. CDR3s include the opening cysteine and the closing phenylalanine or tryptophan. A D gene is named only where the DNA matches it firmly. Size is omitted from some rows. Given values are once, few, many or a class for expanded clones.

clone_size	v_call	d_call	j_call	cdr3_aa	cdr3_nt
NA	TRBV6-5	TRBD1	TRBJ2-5	CASSPGTVQETQYF	TGTGCCAGCAGTCCTGGGACAGTACAAGAGACCCAGTACTTC
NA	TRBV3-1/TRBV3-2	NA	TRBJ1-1	CASSQDPGPYTEAFF	TGTGCCAGCAGCCAAGATCCAGGGCCGTACACTGAAGCTTTCTTT
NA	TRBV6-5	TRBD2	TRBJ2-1	CAGSARGRTYNEQFF	TGTGCCGGATCCGCACGCGGGAGGACCTACAATGAGCAGTTCTTC
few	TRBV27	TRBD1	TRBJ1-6	CASSFRTGDTLHF	TGTGCCAGCAGTTTTAGGACAGGCGATACCCTCCACTTT
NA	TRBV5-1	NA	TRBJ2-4	CASSLAVGGNIQYF	TGCGCCAGCAGCTTGGCGGTAGGGGGAAACATTCAGTACTTC
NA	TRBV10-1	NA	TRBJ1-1	CASSVGGNTEAFF	TGCGCCAGCAGTGTGGGGGGTAACACTGAAGCTTTCTTT
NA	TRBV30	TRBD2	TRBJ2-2	CAWSGLGLSYTGELFF	TGTGCCTGGAGTGGATTGGGACTATCCTACACCGGGGAGCTGTTTTTT
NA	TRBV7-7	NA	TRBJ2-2	CASSRTNTGELFF	TGTGCTAGCAGTAGGACAAACACCGGGGAGCTGTTTTTT
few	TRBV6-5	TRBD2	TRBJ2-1	CASSSLAGGDNEQFF	TGTGCCAGCAGTTCCCTAGCGGGAGGGGACAATGAGCAGTTCTTC
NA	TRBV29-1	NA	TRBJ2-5	CSVVPGGAGVRETQYF	TGCAGCGTAGTCCCAGGGGGAGCGGGAGTACGGGAGACCCAGTACTTC
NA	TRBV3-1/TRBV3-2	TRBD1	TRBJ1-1	CASSLSLGQHTEAFF	TGTGCCAGCAGCCTTAGTTTGGGACAGCACACTGAAGCTTTCTTT
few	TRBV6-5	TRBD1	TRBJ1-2	CASRRTGAFGGYTF	TGTGCCAGCAGGCGGACAGGGGCTTTTGGTGGCTACACCTTC
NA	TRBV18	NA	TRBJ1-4	CASSHGTAPTNEKLFF	TGTGCCAGCTCGCACGGGACTGCGCCAACTAATGAAAAACTGTTTTTT
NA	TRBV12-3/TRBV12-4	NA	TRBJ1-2	CASSSGQSYGYTF	TGTGCCAGCAGTTCTGGACAGTCTTATGGCTACACCTTC
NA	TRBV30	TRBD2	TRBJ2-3	CAWSTSGGGGDTQYF	TGTGCCTGGAGCACGTCGGGCGGGGGAGGAGATACGCAGTATTTT
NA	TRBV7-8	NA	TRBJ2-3	CASSLWIPGGMGKVTQYF	TGTGCCAGCAGCTTATGGATCCCAGGGGGGATGGGGAAGGTTACGCAGTATTTT
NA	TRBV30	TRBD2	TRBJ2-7	CAWSASGGRYEQYF	TGTGCCTGGAGTGCATCGGGAGGCCGGTACGAGCAGTACTTC
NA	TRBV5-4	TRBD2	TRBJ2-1	CASSWTSGRLGEQFF	TGTGCCAGCAGTTGGACTAGCGGGAGGCTGGGCGAGCAGTTCTTC
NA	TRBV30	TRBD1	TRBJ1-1	CAWSEDRDTEAFF	TGTGCCTGGAGTGAGGACAGGGACACTGAAGCTTTCTTT
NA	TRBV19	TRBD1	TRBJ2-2	CATTKGDRVVRTGELFF	TGTGCCACCACAAAGGGGGACAGGGTGGTCCGGACCGGGGAGCTGTTTTTT
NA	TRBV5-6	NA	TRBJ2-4	CASSYRSVAKNIQYF	TGTGCCAGCAGCTACCGGAGTGTAGCCAAAAACATTCAGTACTTC
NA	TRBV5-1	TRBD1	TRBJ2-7	CASSVTGDYYEQYF	TGCGCCAGCAGCGTGACAGGGGATTACTACGAGCAGTACTTC
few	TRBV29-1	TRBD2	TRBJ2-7	CSAKTGTSGLYEQYF	TGCAGCGCCAAGACCGGGACTAGCGGATTATACGAGCAGTACTTC
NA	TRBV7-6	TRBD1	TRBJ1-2	CASSPGGDRVYGYTF	TGTGCCAGCAGCCCTGGTGGGGACAGGGTCTATGGCTACACCTTC
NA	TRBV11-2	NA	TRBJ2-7	CASSLGSNSGEQYF	TGTGCCAGCAGCTTGGGTAGCAATTCGGGCGAGCAGTACTTC
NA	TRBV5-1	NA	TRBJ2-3	CASALQRGTDTQYF	TGCGCCAGCGCCCTCCAGAGGGGCACAGATACGCAGTATTTT
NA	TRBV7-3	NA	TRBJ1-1	CASSLLHRGTEAFF	TGTGCCAGCAGCTTACTACACCGGGGCACTGAAGCTTTCTTT
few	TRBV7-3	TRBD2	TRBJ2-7	CASSPIAGANEQYF	TGTGCCAGCAGCCCCATAGCGGGAGCAAACGAGCAGTACTTC
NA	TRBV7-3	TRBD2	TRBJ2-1	CASSSGLAGYNEQFF	TGTGCCAGCAGTTCAGGACTAGCGGGTTACAATGAGCAGTTCTTC
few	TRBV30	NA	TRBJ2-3	CAWSFHSGRGVSTDTQYF	TGTGCCTGGAGTTTCCACTCCGGTCGAGGAGTTAGCACAGATACGCAGTATTTT
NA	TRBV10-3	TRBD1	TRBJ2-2	CAINQGQENTGELFF	TGTGCCATCAACCAAGGACAGGAAAACACCGGGGAGCTGTTTTTT
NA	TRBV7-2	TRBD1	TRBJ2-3	CASSQGADTQYF	TGTGCCAGCAGCCAGGGGGCAGATACGCAGTATTTT
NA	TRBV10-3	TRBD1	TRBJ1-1	CAIRPHRGNMNTEAFF	TGTGCCATCAGACCCCACAGGGGGAACATGAACACTGAAGCTTTCTTT
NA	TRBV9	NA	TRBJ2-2	CASSFYGQPPGELFF	TGTGCCAGCAGCTTTTATGGACAGCCCCCCGGGGAGCTGTTTTTT
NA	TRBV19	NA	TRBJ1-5	CASSWEGIEQPQHF	TGTGCCAGTAGTTGGGAGGGGATTGAGCAGCCCCAGCATTTT
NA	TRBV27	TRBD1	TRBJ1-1	CASNPRGTGVAFF	TGTGCCAGCAACCCCAGGGGGACAGGGGTTGCTTTCTTT
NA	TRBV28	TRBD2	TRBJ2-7	CASSPGGYEQYF	TGTGCCAGCAGTCCGGGGGGCTACGAGCAGTACTTC
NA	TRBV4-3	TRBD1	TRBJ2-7	CASSQGAFGTGDEQYF	TGCGCCAGCAGCCAAGGCGCATTCGGGACAGGGGACGAGCAGTACTTC
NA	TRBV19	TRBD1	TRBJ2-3	CASSTPRRGQPTDTQYF	TGTGCCAGTAGTACGCCCAGAAGGGGACAGCCCACAGATACGCAGTATTTT
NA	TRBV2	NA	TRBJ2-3	CASRKDGHTDTQYF	TGTGCCAGCAGAAAGGACGGACACACAGATACGCAGTATTTT
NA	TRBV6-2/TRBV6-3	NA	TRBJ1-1	CASSSNSNTEAFF	TGTGCCAGCAGTTCTAACAGTAACACTGAAGCTTTCTTT